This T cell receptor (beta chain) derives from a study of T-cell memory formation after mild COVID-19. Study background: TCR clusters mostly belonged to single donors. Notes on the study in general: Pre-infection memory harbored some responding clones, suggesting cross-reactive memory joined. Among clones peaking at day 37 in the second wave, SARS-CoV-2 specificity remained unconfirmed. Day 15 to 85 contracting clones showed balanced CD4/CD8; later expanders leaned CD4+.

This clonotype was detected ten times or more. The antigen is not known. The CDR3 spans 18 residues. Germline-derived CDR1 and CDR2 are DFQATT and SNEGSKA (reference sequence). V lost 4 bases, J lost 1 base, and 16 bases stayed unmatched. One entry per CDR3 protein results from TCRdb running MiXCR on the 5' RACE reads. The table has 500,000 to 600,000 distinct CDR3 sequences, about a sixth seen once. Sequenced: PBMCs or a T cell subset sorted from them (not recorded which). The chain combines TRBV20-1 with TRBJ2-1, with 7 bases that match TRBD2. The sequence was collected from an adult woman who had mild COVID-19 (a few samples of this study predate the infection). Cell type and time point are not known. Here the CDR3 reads CSAKGIGMAGVSYNEQFF. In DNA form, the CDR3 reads TGCAGTGCTAAGGGGATCGGGATGGCGGGAGTTTCCTACAATGAGCAGTTCTTC.